One sample yielded the 21 T cell receptor beta chains listed below, sequenced in a study of HIV-infected children after antiretroviral therapy interruption (dated by TCRdb to the late 2010s). What this sample's treatment or condition label stands for: PENTA 11 planned treatment interruption arm or continuous ART arm. Library generation was performed with 3' RACE. These reads were obtained on an Illumina MiSeq. TCR libraries were constructed from RNA with a 3' RACE protocol that used unique molecular identifiers to correct for PCR amplification bias. Clones were called with MiXCR by TCRdb after fastp trimmed the public reads at Q25, and only in-frame beta chains were retained. All rows with the same CDR3 protein become a single entry with the most common DNA and genes. Across this sample there are about 89,000 distinct CDR3 sequences, with 6% to 8.5% seen only once. 0.9% to 1.3% of the sample is held by the ten biggest clonotypes.

Sequenced here: CD45RA+ CD4+ T cells from PBMCs, pooled from several time points, sampled from a donor given antiretroviral therapy, either interrupted or continuous. The sample's cell subset or site, from its label and the paper: naive CD4+ CD45RA+ CD45RO- T cells. The receptors stem from a pool of human donors with HIV.

This clonotype was seen repeatedly, ten times or more. This chain uses TRBV11-1 with TRBJ1-2; unclear D gene. Trimming cost V 4 bases and J 0 bases, with 15 bases left between them. This CDR3 is built from 16 residues. Germline loops: CDR1 SGHAT, CDR2 FQDESV (reference sequence). The CDR3 loop is CASSSSVWTSNYGYTF. The CDR3 DNA follows: TGTGCCAGCAGCTCCTCAGTTTGGACGTCTAACTATGGCTACACCTTC.

In this sample, this clonotype turned up a few times. The rearrangement uses TRBV5-1 and TRBJ1-5; 9 nucleotides align to TRBD1. The CDR3 sequence is 14 residues long. Per germline, CDR1 SGHRS and CDR2 YFSETQ. With 3 bases clipped from V and 6 bases from J, the junction kept 4 bases outside the gene matches. The CDR3 loop reads CASSWGQGGQPQHF. Here the CDR3 DNA reads TGCGCCAGCAGCTGGGGACAGGGCGGTCAGCCCCAGCATTTT.

The chain recombines TRBV20-1 with TRBJ2-1; D is possibly TRBD2 (6 bases). In germline, CDR1 is DFQATT, CDR2 SNEGSKA (reference sequence). V was clipped by 6 bases and J by 8 bases, with 11 bases between them. This CDR3 is built from 11 residues. Here the CDR3 DNA reads TGCAGTGCCGTAGCGGCCCATGAGCAGTTCTTC. It codes for CSAVAAHEQFF.

This clonotype appeared many times. The gene calls are TRBV11-2 and TRBJ2-2, with no clear D. The CDR3 is made up of 15 amino acids. Germline CDR1 SGHAT, CDR2 FQNNGV. Trimming pared 3 bases from V and 6 bases from J, leaving 14 bases between. The CDR3 nucleotides read TGTGCCAGCAGCTTCATTCGGGTAGGGCCCGGGGAGCTGTTTTTT. This encodes CASSFIRVGPGELFF.

This clonotype has a count of ten or more. The J gene is TRBJ2-6, the V gene TRBV3-1; D gene unclear. The CDR3 runs to 14 residues. V gave up 1 base and J gave up 10 bases, with 11 bases separating them. Germline-derived CDR1 and CDR2 are LGHDT and YNNKEL (reference sequence). This CDR3 is CASSQATRYNVLTF. The CDR3 coding sequence is TGTGCCAGCAGCCAAGCGACCAGATATAACGTCCTGACTTTC.

This clonotype was seen repeatedly, ten times or more. This chain joins TRBV10-3 and TRBJ2-7; 9 bases map to TRBD1. CDR1 and CDR2 from the germline V gene are ENHRY and SYGVKD. V lost 4 bases, J lost 3 bases, and 7 bases stayed unmatched. This CDR3 comprises 15 residues. The CDR3 here is CAISAGTGKDYEQYF. The CDR3 DNA follows: TGTGCCATCAGTGCCGGGACAGGGAAGGACTACGAGCAGTACTTC.

This clonotype was seen repeatedly, ten times or more. The V call is TRBV20-1, the J call TRBJ2-5; 13 positions match TRBD2. This CDR3 has 15 amino acids. The trim removed 6 bases at V and 7 bases at J, leaving 11 bases unmatched. Germline V gene sequence: CDR1 DFQATT, CDR2 SNEGSKA (reference sequence). The CDR3 nucleotides read TGCAGTGCAAACCCGGGACTAGCGGGATACGGGACCCAGTACTTC. Residues: CSANPGLAGYGTQYF.

V is TRBV7-3 and J is TRBJ2-3, with D uncertain. Per the germline V gene, CDR1 is SGHTA and CDR2 is FQGTGA. This CDR3 has 13 amino acids. V was pared by 5 bases and J by 4 bases, with 10 bases between. The CDR3 here is CASSLLPADTQYF. CDR3 nucleotides: TGTGCCAGCAGCCTCCTCCCGGCAGATACGCAGTATTTT.

The sample holds a few counts of this clonotype. The chain links TRBV30 to TRBJ2-1; 14 bases are a match to TRBD2. CDR3 size: 18 residues. From germline, CDR1 is GTSNPN and CDR2 SVGIG (reference sequence). The V and J ends lost 3 bases and 0 bases, in that order; junction bases with no gene match: 7. The CDR3 sequence: CAWRGLAGGRYSYNEQFF. The DNA for the CDR3 is TGTGCCTGGAGAGGACTAGCGGGGGGCCGATACTCCTACAATGAGCAGTTCTTC.

As DNA, the CDR3 is TGTGCCAGCAGCTTGCGACAACCCGGAGGTGAGCAGTTCTTC. Its translation: CASSLRQPGGEQFF. The V gene is TRBV5-5, the J gene TRBJ2-1; a possible D gene is TRBD2 (5 bases). The V end was cut by 1 base, the J end by 9 bases, with 14 bases between. The CDR3 runs 14 residues. The germline V gene has CDR1 SGHKS and CDR2 YYEKEE (reference sequence).

This clonotype has a handful of counts. The chain links TRBV19 to TRBJ2-1; D is perhaps TRBD1 (6 bases). V was clipped by 7 bases and J by 5 bases, with 15 bases between them. The CDR3 is 14 residues long. The germline V gene has CDR1 LNHDA and CDR2 SQIVND (reference sequence). CDR3 sequence: CASMPGQTDNEQFF. The CDR3 coding sequence is TGTGCCAGTATGCCCGGACAGACGGACAATGAGCAGTTCTTC. Drawing the rest from reference TRBV19 and TRBJ2-1, the complete variable domain is DGGITQSPKYLFRKEGQNVTLSCEQNLNHDAMYWYRQDPGQGLRLIYYSQIVNDFQKGDIAEGYSVSREKKESFPLTVTSAQKNPTAFYLCASMPGQTDNEQFFGPGTRLTVL.

This clonotype was seen ten or more times. This chain connects TRBV7-2 to TRBJ2-3; perhaps TRBD2 as D (6 bases). Germline V gives CDR1 SGHTA, CDR2 FQGNSA. CDR3 length: 17 amino acids. The V gene lost 2 bases and the J gene lost 2 bases, with 17 bases spanning the gap. CDR3 sequence reads: CASSLSGGMTTTDTQYF. CDR3 bases: TGTGCCAGCAGCTTATCCGGGGGTATGACTACCACAGATACGCAGTATTTT.

This clonotype was recorded at least ten times. The V and J genes are TRBV28 and TRBJ2-1, with 9 bases that match TRBD1. Germline V gives CDR1 MDHEN, CDR2 SYDVKM. V trimming: 4 bases; J trimming: 2 bases; junction bases outside the gene matches: 6. The CDR3 runs 16 residues. This CDR3 reads CASSSFRQGAYNEQFF. The CDR3 nucleotides are TGTGCCAGCAGTTCTTTCAGACAGGGGGCCTACAATGAGCAGTTCTTC.

This clonotype was counted a few times. This rearrangement joins TRBV12-3 or TRBV12-4 to TRBJ1-1; possible D gene TRBD1, 5 bases. V shed 2 bases and J shed 4 bases, with 20 bases lying between them. The CDR3 consists of 17 residues. CDR3 DNA sequence: TGTGCCAGCAGTTTAATTTTTTCCGGGACCCCGGGCACTGAAGCTTTCTTT. Its protein is CASSLIFSGTPGTEAFF.

This clonotype was seen repeatedly, ten times or more. This rearrangement joins TRBV28 to TRBJ1-5; D may be TRBD1 (6 bases). The germline V gene has CDR1 MDHEN and CDR2 SYDVKM. Trimming left V 8 bases short and J 0 bases short, with 14 bases between. This CDR3 has 15 residues. Here the CDR3 DNA reads TGTGCCAGCTTCGGGACACCCTATAGCAATCAGCCCCAGCATTTT. The encoded protein is CASFGTPYSNQPQHF.

This clonotype qualifies as medium-sized. V usage is TRBV5-5 and J usage is TRBJ1-5, with 7 positions matching TRBD1. The V segment lost 4 bases and the J segment 0 bases; nucleotides outside the gene matches: 4. This CDR3 has 15 residues. Germline-derived CDR1 and CDR2 are SGHKS and YYEKEE (reference sequence). CDR3 sequence reads: CASSPGTVSNQPQHF. As DNA, the CDR3 is TGTGCCAGCAGCCCCGGGACAGTTAGCAATCAGCCCCAGCATTTT.

There are many counts of this clonotype. V gene TRBV4-2 combines with J gene TRBJ2-1; D gene unclear. V lost 4 bases, J lost 0 bases, and 13 bases lay in between. Germline V gene lookup returns CDR1 LGHNA and CDR2 YNFKEQ. The CDR3 runs to 16 residues. CDR3 coding DNA: TGTGCCAGCAGCCCCAACGCGTGGAGCTCCTACAATGAGCAGTTCTTC. It encodes CASSPNAWSSYNEQFF.

This chain links TRBV5-1 with TRBJ2-3; D uncertain. Germline V lookup: CDR1 SGHRS, CDR2 YFSETQ. The CDR3 contains 15 residues. The V end was cut by 1 base, the J end by 3 bases, with 12 bases between. The CDR3 reads CASSLSSLGTDTQYF. In DNA form, the CDR3 reads TGCGCCAGCAGCTTGTCCTCGCTCGGTACAGATACGCAGTATTTT.

This clonotype was found many times. This chain connects TRBV27 to TRBJ2-7; D might be TRBD1 (6 bases). With 2 bases removed from V and 3 bases from J, the gap between germline ends came to 11 bases. CDR3 length: 14 residues. The germline gives CDR1 MNHEY, CDR2 SMNVEV (reference sequence). For the CDR3, the DNA is TGTGCCAGCAGTTTAGGGGACACGGGCTACGAGCAGTACTTC. It yields the protein CASSLGDTGYEQYF.

This clonotype was picked up many times. This sequence joins TRBV3-1 and TRBJ1-6; TRBD1 might be the D (6 bases). CDR1 LGHDT and CDR2 YNNKEL come from the germline V gene (reference sequence). CDR3 length equals 16 residues. The V end was cut by 4 bases, the J end by 5 bases, with 15 bases between. CDR3 sequence reads: CASSPANRADNSPLHF. Here the CDR3 DNA reads TGTGCCAGCAGCCCCGCAAACAGGGCTGATAATTCACCCCTCCACTTT.

This clonotype has a count of ten or more. The rearrangement uses TRBV20-1 and TRBJ2-7, with D maybe TRBD2 (5 bases). V lost 8 bases and J lost 9, with 23 bases in between. This CDR3 is 13 amino acids long. Germline assignment: CDR1 DFQATT and CDR2 SNEGSKA (reference sequence). The chain's CDR3 is CSLDGGPKLGQYF. The CDR3 nucleotides are TGCAGTCTAGACGGAGGCCCTAAACTCGGGCAGTACTTC.